One sample yielded the 21 T cell receptor beta chains listed below, sequenced in a study of response to subunit inactivated influenza vaccine. TCRdb re-called the RT-PCR reads through MiXCR, storing one row per CDR3 protein. The table has around 320,000 distinct CDR3 sequences, 22% seen once. This specimen consisted of PBMCs from blood, obtained 21 months after vaccination. These TCRs come from a man aged 50 to 69 who received an inactivated influenza vaccine.

The chain carries TRBV7-9 and TRBJ1-2; unclear D gene. CDR3 length: 12 amino acids. Trimming stripped 1 base from V and 5 bases from J, with 5 bases between. CDR1 is SEHNR, CDR2 FQNEAQ, per germline (reference sequence). CDR3 in DNA: TGTGCCAGCAGCTTAGAGACGTATGGCTACACCTTC. Encoded protein: CASSLETYGYTF.

The rearrangement links TRBV12-1 to TRBJ1-1; TRBD1 is taken as the D call from the table, unchecked against the DNA. TRBV12-1 is marked as a pseudogene. This CDR3 comprises 18 residues. As DNA, the CDR3 is TGTGCCAGCAGCCCCCCCATCCCGGGTTTTAAAAGGGGGACTGAAGCTTTCTTT. Encoded protein: CASSPPIPGFKRGTEAFF.

The chain is built from TRBV20-1 and TRBJ2-3, with TRBD2 identical over 7 bases. Losses at the gene ends were 4 bases for V and 5 bases for J; bases not matched to a gene: 15. The germline V gene encodes CDR1 DFQATT and CDR2 SNEGSKA (reference sequence). The CDR3 has 16 residues. The CDR3 spells CSANRLAGYVEDTQYF. The CDR3 DNA is TGCAGTGCTAACAGACTAGCTGGGTACGTGGAAGATACGCAGTATTTT.

This clonotype was observed at least ten times. This sequence joins TRBV20-1 and TRBJ1-6; no clear D gene. V dropped 0 bases and J dropped 0 bases, with 9 bases sitting between them. The V gene's germline CDR1 is DFQATT and CDR2 SNEGSKA (reference sequence). This CDR3 contains 16 residues. The CDR3 is CSARDNSRSYNSPLHF. The CDR3 DNA sequence: TGCAGTGCTAGAGATAACAGCCGCTCCTATAATTCACCCCTCCACTTT.

In its sample, this clonotype was seen a few times. This chain connects TRBV4-2 to TRBJ2-5; D perhaps matches TRBD2 (6 bases). The CDR3 length is 18 residues. Germline values: CDR1 LGHNA, CDR2 YNFKEQ. Trimming left V 0 bases short and J 0 bases short, with 17 bases between. Written as DNA, the CDR3 is TGTGCCAGCAGCCAAGATTTATTCGGGAGCGGGTACCAAGAGACCCAGTACTTC. Residues: CASSQDLFGSGYQETQYF.

V gene TRBV15 combines with J gene TRBJ2-3, with TRBD2 matching over 9 bases. V shed 3 bases and J 0 bases; nucleotides not matched to a gene: 7. Germline CDR1 is LNHNV and CDR2 is YYDKDF (reference sequence). The CDR3 sequence is 17 residues long. The DNA of the CDR3 is TGTGCCACCAGCAGCGGGAGGCGGGAGGGAAGCACAGATACGCAGTATTTT. Encoded protein: CATSSGRREGSTDTQYF.

The V gene is TRBV20-1, the J gene TRBJ1-5; TRBD1 might be the D (6 bases). CDR3 length equals 14 residues. Trimming cost V 1 base and J 3 bases, with 10 bases left between them. Germline V CDR1 and CDR2: DFQATT, SNEGSKA (reference sequence). The CDR3 DNA reads TGCAGTGCTAGAGCCCCGGGACACAATCAGCCCCAGCATTTT. Translating it yields CSARAPGHNQPQHF.

This clonotype was counted between two and nine times. The V and J genes are TRBV6-1 and TRBJ1-2; 7 bases match TRBD1. The CDR3 spans 14 residues. The ends lost 10 bases at V and 8 bases at J; junction bases unmatched: 16. Looked up from germline, CDR1 is MNHNS and CDR2 is SASEGT. CDR3 nucleotide sequence: TGTGCCACCCATCCCGGGACAGCCATGGGAGGCTACACCTTC. It is translated as CATHPGTAMGGYTF.

A few counts support this clonotype. The chain employs TRBV6-2 or TRBV6-3 and TRBJ2-1; TRBD2 aligns across 14 bases. The junction had 5 bases not matched to a gene; V was cut back by 6 bases and J by 7 bases. The CDR3 is 15 amino acids. Per the germline V gene, CDR1 is MNHEY and CDR2 is SVGEGT. The CDR3 sequence is CASSLGLAGGNEQFF. The CDR3 bases are TGTGCCAGCAGCCTCGGACTAGCGGGAGGAAATGAGCAGTTCTTC.

The table lists this clonotype with a few counts. The chain links TRBV4-3 to TRBJ1-2, with 11 bases fitting TRBD1. This CDR3 has 16 amino acids. V lost 4 bases, J lost 4 bases, and 8 bases stayed unmatched. Germline CDR1 reads LGHNA; CDR2 reads YSLEER. The CDR3 protein is CASSPTSGTGGYGYTF. The DNA for the CDR3 is TGCGCCAGCAGCCCCACCTCCGGGACAGGGGGCTATGGCTACACCTTC.

Note on this clonotype: The junction and the germline gene differ at one end; a read error may be behind it. The J gene is TRBJ1-2, the V gene TRBV11-2; 8 bases map to TRBD1. CDR3 length: 14 residues. Germline CDR1 and CDR2: SGHAT and FQNNGV. In nucleotides, the CDR3 is TGTGCGAGCAGCTTCGGCGGGACAGGCTATGGCTACACCTTC. It yields the protein CASSFGGTGYGYTF.

This clonotype was observed many times. J is TRBJ1-4 and V is TRBV29-1; D is unresolved. Trimming took off 3 bases at V and 8 bases at J, with 4 bases between the two ends. The germline gives CDR1 SQVTM, CDR2 ANQGSEA. The CDR3 sequence is 10 residues long. CDR3 in DNA: TGCAGCGTTGAGGGGGAAAAACTGTTTTTT. This translates into CSVEGEKLFF.

In DNA, the CDR3 is TGTGCCAGCAGCTTAGGAGGGGAGAGCTCCTACAATGAGCAGTTCTTC. Amino acids: CASSLGGESSYNEQFF. The chain links TRBV11-2 to TRBJ2-1; D is tentatively TRBD1 or TRBD2 (5 bases each). Trimming pared 1 base from V and 0 bases from J, leaving 10 bases between. Germline-derived CDR1 and CDR2 are SGHAT and FQNNGV. This CDR3 has 16 amino acids.

The CDR3 loop is CASSQGGTGMQPQHF. CDR3 in DNA: TGTGCCAGCAGCCAAGGCGGGACAGGGATGCAGCCCCAGCATTTT. The chain recombines TRBV4-2 with TRBJ1-5; 9 bases match TRBD1. The CDR3 runs to 15 residues. J was trimmed by 7 bases and V by 1 base; bases with no gene match: 5. Germline V gene lookup returns CDR1 LGHNA and CDR2 YNFKEQ.

This clonotype was observed many times. The chain is built from TRBV2 and TRBJ2-7; 10 bases are a match to TRBD1. This CDR3 spans 15 amino acids. V lost 1 base, J lost 3 bases, and 3 bases stayed unmatched. From germline, CDR1 is SNHLY and CDR2 FYNNEI. The CDR3 loop reads CASSEVGQGLYEQYF. In DNA form, the CDR3 reads TGTGCCAGCAGTGAAGTGGGACAGGGGCTCTACGAGCAGTACTTC.

This chain links TRBV7-3 with TRBJ2-1; D is unclear. CDR3 length: 13 amino acids. Germline V gene data show CDR1 as SGHTA and CDR2 as FQGTGA. The V and J ends lost 8 bases and 10 bases respectively, with 18 bases between them. CDR3 nucleotides: TGTGCCAGCGCTTTTTCTAGGGCCGACGAGCAGTTCTTC. Amino acids: CASAFSRADEQFF.

The chain has TRBV11-1 and TRBJ1-1; tentatively, D is TRBD1 (5 bases). V lost 2 bases, J lost 5 bases, and 27 bases lay in between. This CDR3 has 19 residues. Germline V gives CDR1 SGHAT, CDR2 FQDESV (reference sequence). The CDR3 spells CASSLMSSGARMSGTEAFF. CDR3 coding DNA: TGTGCCAGCAGCTTAATGTCTAGTGGGGCGCGAATGAGTGGGACTGAAGCTTTCTTT.

Note on this clonotype: A read error may be the cause here, since a much bigger clone is one base away. The V call is TRBV20-1, the J call TRBJ1-5; D might be TRBD1 (5 bases). This CDR3 comprises 13 residues. Germline V CDR1 and CDR2: DFQATT, SNEGSKA (reference sequence). Here the CDR3 DNA reads TGCGGTGCTCACCCGAGGAGGGGTCAGCCCCAGCATTTT. Amino acids: CGAHPRRGQPQHF.

The rearrangement uses TRBV7-2 and TRBJ1-1; D not certain. The CDR3 spans 14 residues. CDR1 and CDR2 from the germline V gene are SGHTA and FQGNSA. Trimming shortened V by 4 bases and J by 5 bases, and 14 bases separated the two germline ends. The CDR3 spells CASSSKGWGTEAFF. CDR3 coding DNA: TGTGCCAGCAGCTCGAAAGGGTGGGGAACTGAAGCTTTCTTT.

This clonotype was detected only a few times. The chain carries TRBV7-9 and TRBJ2-7; D unclear. This CDR3 spans 12 amino acids. The germline gives CDR1 SEHNR, CDR2 FQNEAQ (reference sequence). Trimming left V 3 bases short and J 2 bases short, with 5 bases between. CDR3 nucleotide sequence: TGTGCCAGCAGCTTCGGTGCCTACGAGCAGTACTTC. It translates to CASSFGAYEQYF.

This clonotype was seen ten or more times. The rearrangement uses TRBV27 and TRBJ1-2; the match to TRBD1 covers 9 bases. CDR1 and CDR2 from the germline V gene are MNHEY and SMNVEV (reference sequence). V lost 2 bases, J lost 7 bases, and 8 bases stayed unmatched. This CDR3 contains 15 residues. CDR3 DNA: TGTGCCAGCAGTTTAGGACAGGGGAGGCAAGGTGGCTACACCTTC. Residues: CASSLGQGRQGGYTF.